The T cell receptor (beta chain) described here comes from a study of T cells in tuberculosis. Study-level information: Samples predate treatment or fall within its first 7 days.

Data came from immunoSEQ multiplex PCR; TCRdb stores just in-frame clones and leaves some out. The profile covers tens of thousands of clones, with 70% to 90% appearing a single time and more than 13% taken by the ten largest. On this clone: What it recognizes is unknown.

As to time point: new active TB diagnosis, blood taken before or within 7 days of starting treatment. Each clinical donor contributed on average around 100,000 T cells from unsorted cryopreserved PBMC. Whole-study findings and limits: Classification accuracy was around 90% (AUROC 0.8 to 0.9) with the GMM-specific repertoire.

This receptor was identified in an adult with tuberculosis. This material consisted of PBMCs, taken at tuberculosis diagnosis.

CDR3 DNA: TGCAGCGTAACGGGACTAGCGGGGGGAGGGTACAATGAGCAGTTCTTC. Translating it yields CSVTGLAGGGYNEQFF. J is TRBJ2-1 and V is TRBV29-1, with 15 bases aligning to TRBD2. Germline V gene sequence: CDR1 SQVTM, CDR2 ANQGSEA. Trimming at V came to 6 bases and at J to 4 bases, leaving 7 bases not matched to a gene. CDR3 length equals 16 residues.